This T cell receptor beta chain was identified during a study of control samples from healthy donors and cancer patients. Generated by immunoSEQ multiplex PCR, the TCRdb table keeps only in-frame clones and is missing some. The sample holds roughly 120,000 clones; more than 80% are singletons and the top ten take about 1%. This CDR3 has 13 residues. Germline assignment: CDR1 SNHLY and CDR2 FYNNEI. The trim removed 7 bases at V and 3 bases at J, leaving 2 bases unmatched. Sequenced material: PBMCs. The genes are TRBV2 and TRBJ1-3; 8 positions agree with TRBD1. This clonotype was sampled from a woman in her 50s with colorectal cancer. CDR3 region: CASTTGDGNTIYF. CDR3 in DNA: TGTGCCAGCACGACAGGGGATGGAAACACCATATATTTT.